The entry below gives a single T cell receptor beta chain sequence along with its context. The authors' processing: Amplified reference gene primers provided the basis for estimating nucleated cell counts. Clones were sequenced by immunoSEQ multiplex PCR, and TCRdb holds only the in-frame ones, with some missing. V, J and clone size reflect that table, while D and trimming were determined from the DNA. The sample contains a few hundred thousand clones, nearly 90% of which appear only once. V lost 3 bases, J lost 9 bases, and 15 bases lay in between. CDR1 is GTSNPN, CDR2 SVGIG, per germline (reference sequence). This CDR3 spans 14 amino acids. The data stem from a study of blood T cell repertoires in COVID-19. For the study at large: There were acute and convalescent COVID-19 samples, and they came from the United States, Italy and Spain.

Patients at the Seattle site were enrolled during active infection and followed longitudinally. Sequencing input: peripheral blood. This sequence was found in a man in his fifties with COVID-19, enrolled during active disease. The chain recombines TRBV30 with TRBJ1-6; weak D call: TRBD1 (5 bases). The CDR3 region has the DNA TGTGCCTGGAGGGGGGACTGGTTTAGTTCACCCCTCCACTTT. Translating gives CAWRGDWFSSPLHF.